Shown below are 32 T cell receptor beta chains from a single sample sequenced in a study of siplizumab effects on memory and regulatory T cells. The repertoire was sequenced with immunoSEQ multiplex PCR; TCRdb's copy has only in-frame clones and lacks some. The table lists about 100,000 clones, more than 85% of them singletons. Source material: CD4+ T cells sorted from blood. The receptors shown here come from a human donor in good health. Some clones in this sample may be carry-over from other donors' samples.

The rearrangement uses TRBV7-9 and TRBJ2-5; 8 positions agree with TRBD2. Germline trimming cut 5 bases from V and 2 bases from J; bases unmatched to any gene: 10. Germline V gene data show CDR1 as SEHNR and CDR2 as FQNEAQ (reference sequence). The length of the CDR3 is 16 residues. CDR3 loop: CASSLFKLAGQETQYF. CDR3 bases: TGTGCCAGCAGCCTGTTTAAATTAGCGGGACAAGAGACCCAGTACTTC.

The chain links TRBV7-8 to TRBJ2-3; D is undetermined. Germline V gives CDR1 SGHVS, CDR2 FQNEAQ. This CDR3 is 12 amino acids long. V lost 3 bases, J lost 4 bases, and 5 bases lay in between. The CDR3 nucleotides are TGTGCCAGCAGCTTTCTTGCAGATACGCAGTATTTT. It translates to CASSFLADTQYF.

The chain has TRBV4-1 and TRBJ2-7; D not certain. Trimming shortened V by 6 bases and J by 4 bases, and 16 bases separated the two germline ends. The CDR3 runs to 14 residues. The germline V gene encodes CDR1 MGHRA and CDR2 YSYEKL. The CDR3 spells CASSQPTVGYEQYF. The DNA of the CDR3 is TGCGCCAGCAGTCAACCAACCGTGGGTTACGAGCAGTACTTC.

V is TRBV11-3 and J is TRBJ2-2, with TRBD2 as a possible D gene (6 bases). Per the germline V gene, CDR1 is SGHNT and CDR2 is YENEEA. Trimming pared 1 base from V and 5 bases from J, leaving 14 bases between. This CDR3 spans 16 amino acids. The CDR3 DNA reads TGTGCCAGCAGCTTAGCAGGGACTGCGGGTACCGGGGAGCTGTTTTTT. This translates into CASSLAGTAGTGELFF. Variable domain in full (rest from reference TRBV11-3 and TRBJ2-2): EAGVVQSPRYKIIEKKQPVAFWCNPISGHNTLYWYLQNLGQGPELLIRYENEEAVDDSQLPKDRFSAERLKGVDSTLKIQPAELGDSAVYLCASSLAGTAGTGELFFGEGSRLTVL.

The chain joins TRBV20-1 to TRBJ1-2; 8 bases line up with TRBD1. The V gene end was trimmed by 6 bases and the J gene end by 7 bases; junction bases not matched to a gene: 4. CDR3 length equals 11 residues. Germline lookup yields CDR1 DFQATT and CDR2 SNEGSKA (reference sequence). CDR3 residues: CSAQGASGYTF. Here the CDR3 DNA reads TGCAGTGCGCAGGGGGCTTCTGGCTACACCTTC.

This clone appeared once. The rearrangement links TRBV5-1 to TRBJ2-1, with 7 bases identical to TRBD2. V lost 0 bases and J lost 10; bases outside the gene matches: 4. The germline V gene has CDR1 SGHRS and CDR2 YFSETQ. CDR3 size: 13 residues. CDR3 region: CASSLGKRDEQFF. CDR3 coding DNA: TGCGCCAGCAGCTTGGGAAAGCGGGACGAGCAGTTCTTC.

The chain couples TRBV4-1 to TRBJ2-7; no clear D gene. CDR1 MGHRA and CDR2 YSYEKL come from the germline V gene. Trimming removed 5 bases from V and 3 bases from J, with 11 bases in between. The CDR3 extends over 13 amino acids. The chain's CDR3 is CASSKRDNYEQYF. CDR3 nucleotides: TGCGCCAGCAGCAAACGAGACAACTACGAGCAGTACTTC.

The chain combines TRBV28 with TRBJ2-7; 7 nucleotides agree with TRBD1. The germline gives CDR1 MDHEN, CDR2 SYDVKM. V shed 3 bases and J 3 bases; nucleotides not matched to a gene: 8. CDR3 length: 15 residues. CDR3 nucleotide sequence: TGTGCCAGCAGTTTTTATGGACAGGAAGACTACGAGCAGTACTTC. Translating it yields CASSFYGQEDYEQYF.

The chain carries TRBV9 and TRBJ2-3; D remains ambiguous. The length of the CDR3 is 17 residues. The ends were cut back, 4 bases at V and 2 bases at J, with 20 bases in the middle. Germline assignment: CDR1 SGDLS and CDR2 YYNGEE. The CDR3 spells CASSPSPGLYFTDTQYF. The CDR3 DNA reads as TGTGCCAGCAGCCCCTCCCCTGGGCTATATTTCACAGATACGCAGTATTTT.

The chain has TRBV7-9 and TRBJ2-7; weak D call: TRBD1 (5 bases). The ends were cut back, 4 bases at V and 5 bases at J, with 12 bases in the middle. This CDR3 is 13 amino acids long. CDR1 and CDR2 from the germline V gene are SEHNR and FQNEAQ (reference sequence). CDR3 bases: TGTGCCAGCAGCTCAAGGGGCCTGGACGAGCAGTACTTC. It is translated as CASSSRGLDEQYF.

The V call is TRBV5-1, the J call TRBJ1-1; TRBD1 aligns across 9 bases. The CDR3 sequence is 15 residues long. CDR1 is SGHRS and CDR2 is YFSETQ in the germline V gene. The trim removed 6 bases at V and 1 base at J, leaving 7 bases unmatched. The CDR3 spells CASTLGDRENTEAFF. The CDR3 DNA reads as TGCGCCAGCACCCTTGGGGACAGGGAGAACACTGAAGCTTTCTTT.

The chain links TRBV27 to TRBJ2-1; D remains unclear. Trimming pared 2 bases from V and 4 bases from J, leaving 18 bases between. The germline gives CDR1 MNHEY, CDR2 SMNVEV (reference sequence). This CDR3 region has 17 residues. The CDR3 coding sequence is TGTGCCAGCAGTTTAAGGAGCTGGGGTCAAGGTTACAATGAGCAGTTCTTC. It translates to CASSLRSWGQGYNEQFF.

The rearrangement joins TRBV9 to TRBJ2-2; D is perhaps TRBD1 (5 bases). The CDR3 spans 13 residues. Germline V CDR1 and CDR2: SGDLS, YYNGEE. Trimming left V 0 bases short and J 6 bases short, with 6 bases between. For the CDR3, the DNA is TGTGCCAGCAGCGTAGAGGGGTCCGGGGAGCTGTTTTTT. Translating it yields CASSVEGSGELFF.

This chain joins TRBV4-1 and TRBJ2-2; 9 bases align to TRBD2. The CDR3 spans 16 residues. Trimming cost V 4 bases and J 4 bases; bases outside gene matches: 7. Germline V gives CDR1 MGHRA, CDR2 YSYEKL. The CDR3 sequence: CASSRGREGLTGELFF. CDR3 in DNA: TGCGCCAGCAGCCGAGGGCGGGAGGGCCTCACCGGGGAGCTGTTTTTT.

The chain recombines TRBV5-1 with TRBJ2-2, with a weak D call TRBD1 (5 bases). Germline V gene lookup returns CDR1 SGHRS and CDR2 YFSETQ. The CDR3 is 15 amino acids. The V and J ends lost 2 bases and 4 bases respectively, with 12 bases between them. This chain's CDR3 is CASSFDRPPTGELFF. CDR3 in DNA: TGCGCCAGCAGCTTTGACAGACCCCCCACCGGGGAGCTGTTTTTT.

This clone was counted once. V and J are TRBV30 and TRBJ2-7; 8 positions match TRBD1. J lost 2 bases, V lost 7 bases, and 7 bases had no gene match. This CDR3 comprises 13 residues. From germline, CDR1 is GTSNPN and CDR2 SVGIG (reference sequence). The chain's CDR3 is CAFGQGLTYEQYF. In nucleotides, the CDR3 is TGTGCCTTCGGACAGGGTCTAACCTACGAGCAGTACTTC.

This rearrangement joins TRBV5-4 to TRBJ2-3; TRBD2 matches 11 bases. Germline V gene data show CDR1 as SGHNT and CDR2 as YYREEE (reference sequence). The CDR3 has 17 residues. V was clipped by 4 bases and J by 2 bases; unmatched bases: 9. CDR3 in DNA: TGTGCCAGCAGCATTGGACCGACTAGCGGGAACACAGATACGCAGTATTTT. Translating it yields CASSIGPTSGNTDTQYF.

The gene calls are TRBV5-1 and TRBJ2-2; D is unclear. The CDR3 extends over 16 amino acids. Trimming took off 4 bases at V and 8 bases at J, with 21 bases between the two ends. From germline, CDR1 is SGHRS and CDR2 YFSETQ. As DNA, the CDR3 is TGCGCCAGCAGCGTGGCCGGGCCTAAAGTCTCAGGGGAGCTGTTTTTT. Protein: CASSVAGPKVSGELFF.

The J gene is TRBJ2-1, the V gene TRBV5-1, with TRBD2 identical over 7 bases. This CDR3 has 15 residues. The J segment lost 4 bases and the V segment lost 4 bases, leaving 8 bases of the junction unmatched. Germline values: CDR1 SGHRS, CDR2 YFSETQ. In nucleotides, the CDR3 is TGCGCCAGCAGCAGCGCCCTAGCGGCATACAATGAGCAGTTCTTC. Protein product: CASSSALAAYNEQFF.

The rearrangement links TRBV6-1 to TRBJ2-1; 12 bases are a match to TRBD2. This CDR3 spans 14 amino acids. Trimming cost V 5 bases and J 4 bases; bases outside gene matches: 0. Germline lookup yields CDR1 MNHNS and CDR2 SASEGT. The CDR3 here is CASSTSGRYNEQFF. CDR3 nucleotide sequence: TGTGCCAGCAGTACTAGCGGGAGGTACAATGAGCAGTTCTTC.

The genes are TRBV6-5 and TRBJ2-5; a weak D match, TRBD2 (7 bases). The CDR3 covers 14 residues. Per germline, CDR1 MNHEY and CDR2 SVGAGI. Trimming removed 0 bases at V and 11 bases at J, with 16 bases between. Here the CDR3 DNA reads TGTGCCAGCAGTTACTCGACCCGGGGGCGGGGGCAGTACTTC. This sequence encodes CASSYSTRGRGQYF.

The chain employs TRBV5-6 and TRBJ2-7; 10 bases are shared with TRBD2. The CDR3 sequence is 15 residues long. The germline V gene encodes CDR1 SGHDT and CDR2 YYEEEE. Trimming at V came to 0 bases and at J to 1 base, leaving 1 base not matched to a gene. CDR3 region: CASSLELAGSYEQYF. CDR3 coding DNA: TGTGCCAGCAGCTTGGAACTAGCGGGATCCTACGAGCAGTACTTC.

The V call is TRBV5-1, the J call TRBJ2-2; unclear D gene. V lost 0 bases, J lost 1 base, and 4 bases lay in between. CDR3 length: 14 amino acids. Germline CDR1 reads SGHRS; CDR2 reads YFSETQ. The CDR3 DNA reads TGCGCCAGCAGCTTGGCAGGGAACACCGGGGAGCTGTTTTTT. It specifies CASSLAGNTGELFF.

This clone was seen a single time. This rearrangement joins TRBV28 to TRBJ2-1; TRBD2 aligns across 10 bases. After removal of 8 bases from V and 5 bases from J, the junction contained 12 bases not matched to a gene. CDR3 length equals 16 residues. Germline CDR1 MDHEN, CDR2 SYDVKM. Here the CDR3 DNA reads TGTGCCAGCTGCCCAATGCTTAGCGGGAGGCACAATGAGCAGTTCTTC. Translating gives CASCPMLSGRHNEQFF. Looking up the rest from reference TRBV28 and TRBJ2-1 gives the full variable domain: DVKVTQSSRYLVKRTGEKVFLECVQDMDHENMFWYRQDPGLGLRLIYFSYDVKMKEKGDIPEGYSVSREKKERFSLILESASTNQTSMYLCASCPMLSGRHNEQFFGPGTRLTVL.

This chain uses TRBV18 with TRBJ2-3, with D perhaps assigned TRBD1 or TRBD2 (5 bases each). Trimming shortened V by 5 bases and J by 2 bases, and 8 bases separated the two germline ends. The CDR3 extends over 13 amino acids. Germline values: CDR1 KGHSH, CDR2 LQKENI. The CDR3 region has the DNA TGTGCCAGCTCAAGGGGACCCACAGATACGCAGTATTTT. Translating gives CASSRGPTDTQYF.

On this clone: Compared with germline, one end of the junction differs, possibly owing to a read error. CDR3 region: CASSLGVTSNTGELFF. DNA for the CDR3: TGTGCTAGCAGCTTAGGAGTCACATCGAACACCGGGGAGCTGTTTTTT. The chain recombines TRBV7-7 with TRBJ2-2; no firm D call. This CDR3 region has 16 residues. Per germline, CDR1 SSHAT and CDR2 FNYEAQ (reference sequence). The whole variable domain, remainder taken from reference TRBV7-7 and TRBJ2-2, is GAGVSQSPRYKVTKRGQDVTLRCDPISSHATLYWYQQALGQGPEFLTYFNYEAQPDKSGLPSDRFSAERPEGSISTLTIQRTEQRDSAMYRCASSLGVTSNTGELFFGEGSRLTVL.

This clone occurred a few times. The chain employs TRBV5-4 and TRBJ2-1, with TRBD1 matching 11 bases. Germline V gene data show CDR1 as SGHNT and CDR2 as YYREEE (reference sequence). V lost 4 bases, J lost 3 bases, and 9 bases stayed unmatched. CDR3 length: 17 amino acids. CDR3 nucleotides: TGTGCCAGCAGCCTTAAAACCGGGACAGGGGGCTACAATGAGCAGTTCTTC. Translating it yields CASSLKTGTGGYNEQFF. The whole variable domain, filled in from reference TRBV5-4 and TRBJ2-1, reads ETGVTQSPTHLIKTRGQQVTLRCSSQSGHNTVSWYQQALGQGPQFIFQYYREEENGRGNFPPRFSGLQFPNYSSELNVNALELDDSALYLCASSLKTGTGGYNEQFFGPGTRLTVL.

This clone has more than one count but fewer than ten. The chain carries TRBV6-6 and TRBJ1-2; 8 bases align to TRBD1. The CDR3 covers 14 residues. Trimming removed 7 bases from V and 6 bases from J; junction bases left unmatched: 10. Germline V CDR1 and CDR2: MNHNY, SVGAGI (reference sequence). The CDR3 nucleotides read TGTGCCAGCAATGCCGCAGGGGGCTGGGATGGCTACACCTTC. It encodes CASNAAGGWDGYTF.

The chain is built from TRBV7-9 and TRBJ2-1, with a tentative D call TRBD1 (6 bases). Trimming pared 3 bases from V and 5 bases from J, leaving 11 bases between. The CDR3 runs to 14 residues. Per the germline V gene, CDR1 is SEHNR and CDR2 is FQNEAQ (reference sequence). The CDR3 loop reads CASSFRTANNEQFF. The DNA for the CDR3 is TGTGCCAGCAGCTTCCGGACAGCCAACAATGAGCAGTTCTTC.

This CDR3 reads CASSLTGYSTDTQYF. The CDR3 DNA follows: TGTGCCAGCAGCTTAACGGGTTACAGCACAGATACGCAGTATTTT. The genes are TRBV5-6 and TRBJ2-3; D ambiguous. The V end was cut by 2 bases, the J end by 0 bases, with 10 bases between. The CDR3 consists of 15 residues. CDR1 SGHDT and CDR2 YYEEEE come from the germline V gene.

The chain employs TRBV11-1 and TRBJ2-2; TRBD2 matches 7 bases. The CDR3 is 15 amino acids. Germline V gene data show CDR1 as SGHAT and CDR2 as FQDESV (reference sequence). V trimming: 4 bases; J trimming: 2 bases; junction bases outside the gene matches: 4. This CDR3 reads CASSSRTRNTGELFF. The CDR3, as DNA: TGTGCCAGCAGCTCCCGGACTAGAAACACCGGGGAGCTGTTTTTT.

V is TRBV7-9 and J is TRBJ1-4; 10 nucleotides agree with TRBD1. Unmatched junction bases numbered 5, after V lost 5 bases and J lost 8 bases. There are 14 residues in the CDR3. CDR1 is SEHNR, CDR2 FQNEAQ, per germline (reference sequence). The CDR3 coding sequence is TGTGCCAGCAGCACTGACAGGGGGCAAGAAAAACTGTTTTTT. Translated: CASSTDRGQEKLFF.